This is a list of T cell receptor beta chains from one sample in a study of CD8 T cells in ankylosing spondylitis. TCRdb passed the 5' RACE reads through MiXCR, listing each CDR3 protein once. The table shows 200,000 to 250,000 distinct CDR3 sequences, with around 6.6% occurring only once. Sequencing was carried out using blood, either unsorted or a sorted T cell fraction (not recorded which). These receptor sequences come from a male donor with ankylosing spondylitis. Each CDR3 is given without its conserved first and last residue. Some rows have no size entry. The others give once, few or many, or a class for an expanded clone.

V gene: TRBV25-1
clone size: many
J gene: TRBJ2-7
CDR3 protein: ASSEGREQY

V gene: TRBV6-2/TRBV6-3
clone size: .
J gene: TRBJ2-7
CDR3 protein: ASSYTGASYEQY

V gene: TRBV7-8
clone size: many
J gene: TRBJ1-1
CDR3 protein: ASREGQGNTEAF

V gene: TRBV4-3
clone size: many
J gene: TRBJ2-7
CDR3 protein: ASSQDLEEAVSYEQY

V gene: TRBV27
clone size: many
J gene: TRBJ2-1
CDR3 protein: ASSSSRTGYHEQF

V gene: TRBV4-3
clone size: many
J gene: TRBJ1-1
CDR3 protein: ASSQDIPALSGTEAF

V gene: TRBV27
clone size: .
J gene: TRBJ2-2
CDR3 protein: ASSLGRSTGELF

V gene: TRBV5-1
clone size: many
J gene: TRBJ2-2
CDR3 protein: ASSVTSGHTGELF

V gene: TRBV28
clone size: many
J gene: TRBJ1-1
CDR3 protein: ASSLLRAGVEAF

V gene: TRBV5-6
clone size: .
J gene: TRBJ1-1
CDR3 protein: ASSLPQGTNTEAF

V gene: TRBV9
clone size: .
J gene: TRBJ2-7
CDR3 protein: ASSGGGPDFEQY

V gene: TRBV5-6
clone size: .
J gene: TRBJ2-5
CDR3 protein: ASSRAGLWEETQY

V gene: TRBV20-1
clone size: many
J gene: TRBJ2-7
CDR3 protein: SARSPVYEQY

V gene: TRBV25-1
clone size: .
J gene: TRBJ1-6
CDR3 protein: ASSEGSYNSPLH

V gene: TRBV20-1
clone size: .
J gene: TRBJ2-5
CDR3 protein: SARALTEQETQY

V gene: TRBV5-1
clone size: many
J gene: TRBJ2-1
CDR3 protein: ASSLTSEPYNEQF

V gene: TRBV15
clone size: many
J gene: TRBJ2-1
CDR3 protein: ATSRFPAERSYNEQF

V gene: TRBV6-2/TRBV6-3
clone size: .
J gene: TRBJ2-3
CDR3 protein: ASSFNTDTQY

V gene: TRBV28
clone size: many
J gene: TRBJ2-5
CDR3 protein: ASSLGPGLAEETQY

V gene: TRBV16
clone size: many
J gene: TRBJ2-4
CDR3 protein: ASAGDGNIQY

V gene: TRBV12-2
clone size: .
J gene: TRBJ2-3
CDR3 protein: ASRSALFPDTQY

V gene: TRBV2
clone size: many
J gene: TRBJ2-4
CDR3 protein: ASSDPGGDIQY

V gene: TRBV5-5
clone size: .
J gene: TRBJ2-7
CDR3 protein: ASSLASTLRAGEQY

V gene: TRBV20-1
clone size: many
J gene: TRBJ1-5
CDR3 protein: SARSGFSNQPQH

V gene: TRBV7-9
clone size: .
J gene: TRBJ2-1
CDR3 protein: ASSLSTGSAEQF

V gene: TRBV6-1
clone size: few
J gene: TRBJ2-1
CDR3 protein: ASRGGGGVSYNEQF

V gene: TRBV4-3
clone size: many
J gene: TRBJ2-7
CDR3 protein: ASSLLEGQGYEQY

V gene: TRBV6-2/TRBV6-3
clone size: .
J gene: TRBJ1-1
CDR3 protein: ASSSGGGYTEAF

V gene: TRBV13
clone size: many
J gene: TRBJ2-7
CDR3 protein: ASSLGGGYYEQY

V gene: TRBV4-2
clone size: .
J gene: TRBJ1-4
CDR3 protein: ASSQDIGGEVEKLF

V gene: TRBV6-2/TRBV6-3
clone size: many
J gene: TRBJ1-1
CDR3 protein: ASSYSRVHEAF

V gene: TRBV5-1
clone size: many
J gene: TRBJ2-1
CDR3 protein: ASSMGLAGGGDEQF

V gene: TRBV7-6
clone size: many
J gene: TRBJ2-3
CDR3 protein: ASSLTSGSDTQY

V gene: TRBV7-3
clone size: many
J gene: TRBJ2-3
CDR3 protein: ASSLTGGTDTQY

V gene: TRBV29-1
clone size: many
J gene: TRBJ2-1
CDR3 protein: SGRDSPYNEQF

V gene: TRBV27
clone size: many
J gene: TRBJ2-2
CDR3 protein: ASSPGAGGPVGELF

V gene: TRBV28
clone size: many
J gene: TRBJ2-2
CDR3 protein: ASSLYPGQGAGELF

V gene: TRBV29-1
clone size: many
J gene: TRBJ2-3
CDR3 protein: SVTISGATSTDTQY

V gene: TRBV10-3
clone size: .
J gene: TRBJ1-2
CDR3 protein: ALRTGGGYT

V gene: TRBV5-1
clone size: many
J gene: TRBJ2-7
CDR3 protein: ASSHGDLSYEQY

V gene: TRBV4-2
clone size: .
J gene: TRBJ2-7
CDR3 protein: ASSPERAYYEQY

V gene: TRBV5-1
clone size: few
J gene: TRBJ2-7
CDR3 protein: ASSFQSRDLYEQY

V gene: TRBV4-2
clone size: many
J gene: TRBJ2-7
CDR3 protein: ASSPTERSYEQY

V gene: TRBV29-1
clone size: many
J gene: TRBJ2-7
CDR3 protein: SAEDRYYEQY

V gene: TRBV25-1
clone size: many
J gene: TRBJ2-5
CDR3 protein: ASSAVQETQY

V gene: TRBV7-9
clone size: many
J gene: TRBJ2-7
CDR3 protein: ASSLEDGIEQY

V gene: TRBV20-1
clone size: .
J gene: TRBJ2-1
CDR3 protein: SAQTPSGVYNEQF

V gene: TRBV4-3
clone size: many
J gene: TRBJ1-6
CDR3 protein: ASSQDHARGPPSPLH

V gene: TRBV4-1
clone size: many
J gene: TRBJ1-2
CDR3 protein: ASSQAQRSNYGYT

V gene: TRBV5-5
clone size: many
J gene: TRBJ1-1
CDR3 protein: ASSGWGGSNTEAF

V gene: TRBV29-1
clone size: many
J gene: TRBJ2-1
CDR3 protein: SVEHSYNEQF

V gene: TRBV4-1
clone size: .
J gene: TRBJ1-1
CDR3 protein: ASSQDVAFTRMNTEAF

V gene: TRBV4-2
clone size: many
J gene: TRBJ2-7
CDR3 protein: ASSQGQGPLYEQY

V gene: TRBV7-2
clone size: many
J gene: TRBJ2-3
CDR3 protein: ASSLRRSSTDTQY

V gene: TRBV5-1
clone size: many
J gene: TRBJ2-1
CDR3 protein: ASSLRLAGGPNEQF

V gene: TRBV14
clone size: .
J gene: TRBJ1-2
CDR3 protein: ASSQERGGPGYGYT

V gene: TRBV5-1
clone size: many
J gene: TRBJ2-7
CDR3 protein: ASSLAGNTYEQY

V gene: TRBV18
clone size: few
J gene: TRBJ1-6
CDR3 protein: ASSLREGNRGFRNSPLH

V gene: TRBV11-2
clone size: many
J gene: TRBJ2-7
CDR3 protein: ASSPPTSGSNEQY